This T cell receptor (beta chain) was recorded in a study of PD-1 blockade in mismatch repair-deficient tumors. Study summary: Patients had approximately 12 mismatch repair-deficient cancer types and were previously treated and progressing.

Germline V gives CDR1 LNHDA, CDR2 SQIVND (reference sequence). V shed 3 bases and J shed 6 bases, with 6 bases lying between them. The CDR3 loop spans 12 amino acids. Findings of the study overall: Tumor-resident clones, often absent from pretreatment blood, expanded after pembrolizumab and then contracted.

Details on this clone: The antigen is undetermined.

Generated by immunoSEQ multiplex PCR, the TCRdb table keeps only in-frame clones and is missing some. The sample lists approximately 50,000 clones, more than 75% occurring once. This specimen was peripheral blood, taken 4 weeks after starting pembrolizumab. The clonotype originates from an adult with mismatch repair-deficient cancer. The chain combines TRBV19 with TRBJ1-5; D is unresolved. The CDR3 DNA reads TGTGCCAGTAGTATCGGAGGTCAGCCCCAGCATTTT. It translates to CASSIGGQPQHF.